The clone carrying this T cell receptor beta chain showed up just a few times. The data stem from a study of graft-versus-host responses after intestinal transplantation. Study as a whole: Tacrolimus and steroids were given for around three years to all recipients after anti-thymocyte globulin induction.

This table comes from immunoSEQ multiplex PCR, and its TCRdb copy is limited to in-frame clones, with some not included. The table includes about 20,000 clones, over 35% detected once. Germline values: CDR1 SGHRS, CDR2 YFSETQ. V was trimmed by 7 bases and J by 1 base, leaving 8 bases between them. The CDR3 loop spans 12 amino acids. The rearrangement joins TRBV5-1 to TRBJ1-1; no definite D call. This receptor was identified in a human patient who received an intestinal transplant. Specimen: alloreactive CD4+ T cells from a mixed lymphocyte reaction culture, collected before intestinal transplant. Subset reported: CFSE-low proliferating T cells sorted from roughly six-day pre-transplant mixed lymphocyte reaction (GvH or HvG direction). In DNA, the CDR3 is TGCGCCAGCGGTGGGAGGAACACTGAAGCTTTCTTT. Protein sequence: CASGGRNTEAFF.